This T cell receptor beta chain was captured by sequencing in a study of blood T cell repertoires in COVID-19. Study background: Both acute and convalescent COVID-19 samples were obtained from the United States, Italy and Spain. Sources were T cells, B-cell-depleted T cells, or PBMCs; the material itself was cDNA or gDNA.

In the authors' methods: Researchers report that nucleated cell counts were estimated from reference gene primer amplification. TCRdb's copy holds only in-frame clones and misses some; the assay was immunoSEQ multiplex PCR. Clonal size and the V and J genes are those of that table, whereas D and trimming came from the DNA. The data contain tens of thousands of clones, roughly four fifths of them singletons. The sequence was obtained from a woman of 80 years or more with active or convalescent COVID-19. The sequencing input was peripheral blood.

For the CDR3, the DNA is TGTGCCAGCAAGGGCGGGGAGACAGTAACCTCTGGGGCCAACGTCCTGACTTTC. This encodes CASKGGETVTSGANVLTF. The V gene is TRBV27, the J gene TRBJ2-6, with a possible D match to TRBD2 (6 bases). V lost 7 bases and J 0 bases, leaving 19 bases between the germline ends. This CDR3 has 18 amino acids. Germline V gene data show CDR1 as MNHEY and CDR2 as SMNVEV (reference sequence).